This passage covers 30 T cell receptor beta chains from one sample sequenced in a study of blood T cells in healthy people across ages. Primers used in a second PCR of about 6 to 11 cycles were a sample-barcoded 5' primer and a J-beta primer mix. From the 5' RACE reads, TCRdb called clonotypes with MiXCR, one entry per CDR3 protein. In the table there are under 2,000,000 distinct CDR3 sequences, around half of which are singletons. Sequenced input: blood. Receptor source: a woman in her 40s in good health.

The DNA for the CDR3 is TGCAGTGCTAGAGGGCCAGTCGAAGCCGAAAAACTGTTTTTT. Translated: CSARGPVEAEKLFF. This sequence joins TRBV20-1 and TRBJ1-4; unclear D gene. The V gene lost 1 base and the J gene lost 8 bases, with 14 bases spanning the gap. Germline V CDR1 and CDR2: DFQATT, SNEGSKA (reference sequence). The CDR3 runs 14 residues.

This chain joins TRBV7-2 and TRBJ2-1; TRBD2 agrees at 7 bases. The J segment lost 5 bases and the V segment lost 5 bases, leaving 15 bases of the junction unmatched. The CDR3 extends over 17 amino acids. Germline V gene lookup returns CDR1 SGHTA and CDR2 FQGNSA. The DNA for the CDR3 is TGTGCCAGCAGCCCGGGGCCCGGGCGGGGGAAGAACAATGAGCAGTTCTTC. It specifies CASSPGPGRGKNNEQFF.

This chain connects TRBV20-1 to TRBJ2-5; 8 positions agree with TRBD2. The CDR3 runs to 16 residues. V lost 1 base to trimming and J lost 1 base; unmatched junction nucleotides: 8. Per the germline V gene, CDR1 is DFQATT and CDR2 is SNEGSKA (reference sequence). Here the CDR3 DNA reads TGCAGTGCTAGAGGTCGGGCGGGGGGATTCCAAGAGACCCAGTACTTC. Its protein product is CSARGRAGGFQETQYF.

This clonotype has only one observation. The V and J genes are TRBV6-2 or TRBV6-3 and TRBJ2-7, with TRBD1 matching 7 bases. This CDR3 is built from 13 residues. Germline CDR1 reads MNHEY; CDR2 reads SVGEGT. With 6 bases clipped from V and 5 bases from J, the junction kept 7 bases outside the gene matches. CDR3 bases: TGTGCCAGCAGGGAACAGGGGTTTCACGAGCAGTACTTC. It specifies CASREQGFHEQYF.

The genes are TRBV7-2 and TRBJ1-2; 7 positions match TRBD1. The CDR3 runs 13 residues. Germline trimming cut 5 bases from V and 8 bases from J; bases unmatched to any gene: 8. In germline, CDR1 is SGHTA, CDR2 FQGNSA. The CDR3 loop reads CASSLTRGVGYTF. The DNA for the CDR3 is TGTGCCAGCAGCCTAACCAGGGGGGTCGGCTACACCTTC.

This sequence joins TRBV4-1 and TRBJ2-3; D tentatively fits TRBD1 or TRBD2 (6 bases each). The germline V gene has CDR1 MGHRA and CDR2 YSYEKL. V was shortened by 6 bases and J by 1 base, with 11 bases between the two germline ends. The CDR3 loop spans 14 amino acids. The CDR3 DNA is TGCGCCAGCAGAGGGGGGTTCGGCACAGATACGCAGTATTTT. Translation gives CASRGGFGTDTQYF.

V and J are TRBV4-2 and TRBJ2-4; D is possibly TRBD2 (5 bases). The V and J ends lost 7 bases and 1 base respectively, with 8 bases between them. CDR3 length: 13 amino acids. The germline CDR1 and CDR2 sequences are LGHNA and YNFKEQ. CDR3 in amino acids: CASKDLAKNIQYF. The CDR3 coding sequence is TGTGCCAGCAAGGACTTGGCCAAAAACATTCAGTACTTC.

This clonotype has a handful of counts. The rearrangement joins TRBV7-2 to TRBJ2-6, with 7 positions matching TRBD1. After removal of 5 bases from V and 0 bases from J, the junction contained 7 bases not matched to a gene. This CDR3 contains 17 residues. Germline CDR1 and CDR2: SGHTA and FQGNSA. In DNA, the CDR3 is TGTGCCAGCAGCCCTAGGGGACAGAGCTCTGGGGCCAACGTCCTGACTTTC. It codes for CASSPRGQSSGANVLTF.

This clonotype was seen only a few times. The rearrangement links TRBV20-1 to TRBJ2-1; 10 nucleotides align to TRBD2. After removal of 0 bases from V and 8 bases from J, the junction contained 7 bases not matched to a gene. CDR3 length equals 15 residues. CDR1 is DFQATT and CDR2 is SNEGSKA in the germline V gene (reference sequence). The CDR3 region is CSARDQLAGIYEQFF. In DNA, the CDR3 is TGCAGTGCTAGAGATCAACTAGCGGGGATATATGAGCAGTTCTTC.

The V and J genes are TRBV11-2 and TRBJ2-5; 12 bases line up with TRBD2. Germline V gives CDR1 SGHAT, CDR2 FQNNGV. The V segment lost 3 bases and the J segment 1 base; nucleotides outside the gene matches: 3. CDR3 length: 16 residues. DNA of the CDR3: TGTGCCAGCAGCTTCGAACTAGCGGGGGGCCAAGAGACCCAGTACTTC. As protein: CASSFELAGGQETQYF.

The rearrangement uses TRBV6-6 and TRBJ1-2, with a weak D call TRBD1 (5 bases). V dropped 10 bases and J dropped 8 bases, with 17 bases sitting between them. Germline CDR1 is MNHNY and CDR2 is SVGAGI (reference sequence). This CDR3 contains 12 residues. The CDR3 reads CANSYARDGYTF. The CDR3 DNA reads TGTGCCAACAGCTACGCAAGGGACGGCTACACCTTC.

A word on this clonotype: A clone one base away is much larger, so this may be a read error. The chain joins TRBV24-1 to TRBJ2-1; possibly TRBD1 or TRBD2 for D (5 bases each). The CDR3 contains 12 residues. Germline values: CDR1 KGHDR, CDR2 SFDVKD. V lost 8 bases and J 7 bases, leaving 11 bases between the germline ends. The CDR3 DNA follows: TGTGCCACCATAAGGTGGGGGAATGAGCAGTTCTTC. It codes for CATIRWGNEQFF.

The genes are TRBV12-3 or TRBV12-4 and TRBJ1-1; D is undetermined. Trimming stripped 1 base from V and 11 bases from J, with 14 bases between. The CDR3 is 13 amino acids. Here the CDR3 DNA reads TGTGCCAGCAGTTTAGAGGGCAAACGGGCGGCTTTCTTT. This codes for CASSLEGKRAAFF.

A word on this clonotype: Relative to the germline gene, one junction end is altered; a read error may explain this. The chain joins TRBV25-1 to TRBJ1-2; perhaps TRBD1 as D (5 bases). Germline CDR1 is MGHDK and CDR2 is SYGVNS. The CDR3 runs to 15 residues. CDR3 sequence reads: CAGSEYGGTGIGYTF. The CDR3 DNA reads TGTGCCGGCAGTGAATATGGGGGGACGGGGATCGGCTACACCTTC.

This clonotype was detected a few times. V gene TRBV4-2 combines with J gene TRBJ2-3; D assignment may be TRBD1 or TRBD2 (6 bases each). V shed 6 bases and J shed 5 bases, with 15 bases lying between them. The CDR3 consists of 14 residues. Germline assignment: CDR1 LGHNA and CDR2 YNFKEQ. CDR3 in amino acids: CASREGGSGDTQYF. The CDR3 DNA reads TGTGCCAGCAGAGAGGGGGGATCGGGAGATACGCAGTATTTT.

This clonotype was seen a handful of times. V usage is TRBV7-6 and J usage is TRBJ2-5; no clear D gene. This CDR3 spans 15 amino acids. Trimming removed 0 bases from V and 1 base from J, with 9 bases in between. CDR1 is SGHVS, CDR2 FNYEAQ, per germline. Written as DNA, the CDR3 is TGTGCCAGCAGCTTAGCAGGGAACACCCAAGAGACCCAGTACTTC. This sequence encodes CASSLAGNTQETQYF.

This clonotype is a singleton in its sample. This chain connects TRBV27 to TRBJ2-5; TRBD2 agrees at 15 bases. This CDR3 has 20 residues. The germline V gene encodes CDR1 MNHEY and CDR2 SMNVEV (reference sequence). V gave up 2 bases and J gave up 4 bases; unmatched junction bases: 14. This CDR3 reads CASSLRGLAGGRGVRETQYF. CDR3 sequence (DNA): TGTGCCAGCAGTTTAAGAGGACTAGCGGGGGGGCGGGGAGTTAGAGAGACCCAGTACTTC.

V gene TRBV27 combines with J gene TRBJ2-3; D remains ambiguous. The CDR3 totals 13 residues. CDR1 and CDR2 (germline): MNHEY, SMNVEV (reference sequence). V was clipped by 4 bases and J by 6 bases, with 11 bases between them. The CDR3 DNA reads TGTGCCAGCAGTTCCCAGTCGGTTGATACGCAGTATTTT. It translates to CASSSQSVDTQYF.

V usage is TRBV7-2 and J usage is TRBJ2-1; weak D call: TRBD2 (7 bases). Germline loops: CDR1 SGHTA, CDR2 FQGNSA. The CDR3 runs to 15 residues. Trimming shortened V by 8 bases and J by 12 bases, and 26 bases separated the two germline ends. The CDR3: CASRPGGGRRMRQFF. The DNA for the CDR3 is TGTGCCAGCCGCCCGGGCGGGGGCCGAAGAATGAGGCAGTTCTTC.

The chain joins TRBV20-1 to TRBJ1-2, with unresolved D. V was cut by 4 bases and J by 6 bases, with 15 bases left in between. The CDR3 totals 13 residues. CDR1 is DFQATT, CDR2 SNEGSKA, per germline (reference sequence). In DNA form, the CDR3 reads TGCAGTGCTACGTTGAGCGCGGGAGATGGCTACACCTTC. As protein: CSATLSAGDGYTF.

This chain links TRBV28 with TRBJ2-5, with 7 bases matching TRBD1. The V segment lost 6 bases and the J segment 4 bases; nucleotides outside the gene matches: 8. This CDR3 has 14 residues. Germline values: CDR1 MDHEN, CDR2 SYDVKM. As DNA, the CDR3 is TGTGCCAGCAGCCGACAGGGAGTAATAGAGACCCAGTACTTC. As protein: CASSRQGVIETQYF.

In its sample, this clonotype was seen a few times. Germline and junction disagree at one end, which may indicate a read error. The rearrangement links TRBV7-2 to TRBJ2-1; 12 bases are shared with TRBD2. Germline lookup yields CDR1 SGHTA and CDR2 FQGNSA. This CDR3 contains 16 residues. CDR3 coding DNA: TGTGTCAGCAGCTTAGCGGCTAGCGGGGGGGCGAATGAGCAGTTCTTC. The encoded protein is CVSSLAASGGANEQFF.

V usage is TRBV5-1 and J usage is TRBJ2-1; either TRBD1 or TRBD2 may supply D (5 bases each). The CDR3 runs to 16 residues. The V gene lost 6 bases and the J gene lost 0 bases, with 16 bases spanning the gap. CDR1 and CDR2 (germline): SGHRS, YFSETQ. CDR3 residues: CASTPGLLSSYNEQFF. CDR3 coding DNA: TGCGCCAGCACCCCGGGGCTTCTAAGCTCCTACAATGAGCAGTTCTTC.

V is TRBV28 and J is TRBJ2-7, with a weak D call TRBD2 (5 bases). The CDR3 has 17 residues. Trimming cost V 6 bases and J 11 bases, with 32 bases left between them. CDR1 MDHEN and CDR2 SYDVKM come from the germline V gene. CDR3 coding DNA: TGTGCCAGCAGCTTAACGACTGGAGAGGGCCTGGAGGAGACCGAGTACTTC. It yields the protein CASSLTTGEGLEETEYF.

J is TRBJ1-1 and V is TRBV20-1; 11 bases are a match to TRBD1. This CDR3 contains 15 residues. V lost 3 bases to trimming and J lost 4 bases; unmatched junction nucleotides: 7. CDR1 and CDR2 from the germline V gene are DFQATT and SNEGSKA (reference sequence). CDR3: CSARWDRGGGTEAFF. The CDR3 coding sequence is TGCAGTGCTAGGTGGGACAGGGGGGGAGGCACTGAAGCTTTCTTT.

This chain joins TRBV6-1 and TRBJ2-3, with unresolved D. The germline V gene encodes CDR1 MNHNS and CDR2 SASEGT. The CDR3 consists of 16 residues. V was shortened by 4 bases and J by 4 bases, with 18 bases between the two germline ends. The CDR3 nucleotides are TGTGCCAGCAGTGCTGGTGGTCTAGTAGTCCCAGATACGCAGTATTTT. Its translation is CASSAGGLVVPDTQYF.

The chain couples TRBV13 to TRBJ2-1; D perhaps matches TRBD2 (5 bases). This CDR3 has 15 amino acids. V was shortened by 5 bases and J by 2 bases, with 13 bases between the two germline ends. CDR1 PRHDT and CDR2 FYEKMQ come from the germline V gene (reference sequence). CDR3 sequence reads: CASSAGAGTYNEQFF. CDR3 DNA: TGTGCCAGCAGCGCCGGAGCCGGGACCTACAATGAGCAGTTCTTC.

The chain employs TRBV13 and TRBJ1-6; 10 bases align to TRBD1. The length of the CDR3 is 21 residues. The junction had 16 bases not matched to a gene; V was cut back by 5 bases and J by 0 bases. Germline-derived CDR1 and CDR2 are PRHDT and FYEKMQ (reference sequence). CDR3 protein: CASSIYPGQGKGGSYNSPLHF. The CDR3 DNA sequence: TGTGCCAGCAGCATCTACCCGGGACAGGGGAAGGGCGGCTCCTATAATTCACCCCTCCACTTT. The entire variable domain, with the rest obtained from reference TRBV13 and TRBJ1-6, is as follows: AAGVIQSPRHLIKEKRETATLKCYPIPRHDTVYWYQQGPGQDPQFLISFYEKMQSDKGSIPDRFSAQQFSDYHSELNMSSLELGDSALYFCASSIYPGQGKGGSYNSPLHFGNGTRLTVT.

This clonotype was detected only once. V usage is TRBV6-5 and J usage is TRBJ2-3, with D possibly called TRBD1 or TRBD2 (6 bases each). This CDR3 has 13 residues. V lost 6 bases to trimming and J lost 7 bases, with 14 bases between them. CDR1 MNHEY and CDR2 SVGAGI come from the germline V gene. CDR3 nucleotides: TGTGCCAGCAGGAAGAACGGGGGCAATACGCAGTATTTT. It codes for CASRKNGGNTQYF.

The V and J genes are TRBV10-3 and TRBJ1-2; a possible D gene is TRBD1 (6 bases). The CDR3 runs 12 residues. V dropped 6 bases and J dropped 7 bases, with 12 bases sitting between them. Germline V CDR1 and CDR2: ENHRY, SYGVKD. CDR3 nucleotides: TGTGCCATCAGATCCTGGACAGCTGGCTACACCTTC. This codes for CAIRSWTAGYTF.